This T cell receptor (beta chain) was captured in a study of vaccination and CD4 T cells after COVID-19. About the research overall: SARS-CoV-2 was confirmed by nasal swab PCR; disease was mild in roughly ten, severe in one. It was a median about 100 days after diagnosis, with a range of 35 to 161, that post-COVID samples were drawn.

Treatment of the sample: approximately 9-day PBMC culture with coronavirus spike peptide pools or control peptides (ViraFEST assay). CDR1 and CDR2 (germline): SNHLY, FYNNEI. Trimming left V 4 bases short and J 2 bases short, with 14 bases between. This CDR3 comprises 15 residues. General study results and limits: 304 of 307 vaccine-specific clones from convalescent patients were spike mono-reactive. The median proportion of reactive clones detected only post-vaccination in convalescent patients was 65% to 90%.

This clonotype came up a few times. Its cognate antigen is unknown. The Oncomine TCR Beta short-read assay sequenced DNA from cultured CD4+ T cells. TCRdb reprocessed the PCR reads via MiXCR and lists one record per CDR3 protein. The data hold 9,500 to 10,000 distinct CDR3 sequences, with about half observed a single time. The rearrangement joins TRBV2 to TRBJ1-2, with D possibly TRBD1 on 6 matching bases. The sample consisted of CD4+ T cells from blood, cultured in vitro. This clonotype was sampled from a human donor who had recovered from COVID-19. CDR3 protein: CASSVPTGMNYGYTF. The CDR3 DNA sequence: TGTGCCAGCAGTGTCCCTACAGGGATGAACTATGGCTACACCTTC.